This paragraph reports one T cell receptor (beta chain). This sample includes further DNA sequences coding for the same CDR3. This sample was included in a study of blood T cell repertoires in COVID-19. The overall study: Italy, Spain and the United States were the sources of the convalescent and acute COVID-19 samples. PBMCs, B-cell-depleted T cells, or T cells provided the cDNA or gDNA that made up the material.

Original analysis: Nucleated cell number was recorded as an estimate derived from reference gene primer amplification. The data were produced by immunoSEQ multiplex PCR, yet TCRdb's version contains in-frame clones alone and is incomplete. D and trimming come from the DNA, and the V and J calls and clone size come from that table. The data hold some 250,000 clones, with around 88% observed a single time. This TCR was recovered from a man aged 80 or over with acute or convalescent COVID-19. The sample comprised peripheral blood.

The CDR3 DNA sequence: TGTGCCAGCAGGCCGGGACAGGGGGGAACTGAAGCTTTCTTT. Amino acid sequence: CASRPGQGGTEAFF. This chain uses TRBV2 with TRBJ1-1; 11 positions agree with TRBD1. The CDR3 runs 14 residues. In germline, CDR1 is SNHLY, CDR2 FYNNEI. Germline trimming cut 6 bases from V and 5 bases from J; bases unmatched to any gene: 5.